The next 17 T cell receptor beta chains were all read from a single sample in a study of shared clonotypes between healthy human individuals (dated by TCRdb to 2020 to 2022). Library preparation used the immunoSEQ multiplex PCR assay. The immuneACCESS repertoire file appears here via TCRdb, limited to in-frame rearrangements. These files lack a portion of the clones; in checked studies, under half of the deficit traces to unresolved V genes, and the cause of the others is not known. This sample has around 1,000,000 clones in its table, and roughly 80% of those were observed once. 0.89% of the sample rests with the top ten. The source material was memory CD4+ T cells from PBMCs. The cell subset or site label of this sample denotes: CD45RA-negative fraction. These TCRs come from a man aged 18 to 30 in good health. Some clones in this sample may be carry-over from other donors' samples.

V gene TRBV28 combines with J gene TRBJ1-2; 9 nucleotides agree with TRBD1. This CDR3 is built from 16 residues. With V trimmed by 5 bases and J by 7 bases, 14 bases remained unmatched. Germline loops: CDR1 MDHEN, CDR2 SYDVKM. For the CDR3, the DNA is TGTGCCAGCAGTGTACCCAGACAGGGACAGGGATTTGGCTACACCTTC. It translates to CASSVPRQGQGFGYTF.

The genes are TRBV7-9 and TRBJ2-1; TRBD1 matches at 10 bases. Losses at the gene ends were 4 bases for V and 6 bases for J; bases not matched to a gene: 3. The CDR3 is made up of 14 amino acids. The germline gives CDR1 SEHNR, CDR2 FQNEAQ (reference sequence). The CDR3: CASSSRTGGNEQFF. The CDR3 DNA reads as TGTGCCAGCAGCTCAAGGACAGGGGGCAATGAGCAGTTCTTC.

The rearrangement uses TRBV6-4 and TRBJ2-2, with D hard to call. V was cut by 0 bases and J by 3 bases, with 5 bases left in between. This CDR3 has 14 residues. Germline CDR1 reads MRHNA; CDR2 reads SNTAGT. CDR3 sequence reads: CASSDSAYTGELFF. The CDR3 DNA is TGTGCCAGCAGTGACTCAGCTTACACCGGGGAGCTGTTTTTT.

The chain is built from TRBV7-9 and TRBJ2-3; D gene uncertain. V lost 5 bases and J lost 5, with 11 bases in between. CDR1 SEHNR and CDR2 FQNEAQ come from the germline V gene (reference sequence). The CDR3 contains 13 residues. In DNA form, the CDR3 reads TGTGCCAGCAGCCTTCGAGAGGAAGATACGCAGTATTTT. Translated, it gives CASSLREEDTQYF. The complete variable domain, with remaining parts taken from reference TRBV7-9 and TRBJ2-3, reads DTGVSQNPRHKITKRGQNVTFRCDPISEHNRLYWYRQTLGQGPEFLTYFQNEAQLEKSRLLSDRFSAERPKGSFSTLEIQRTEQGDSAMYLCASSLREEDTQYFGPGTRLTVL.

The chain has TRBV15 and TRBJ2-5; 8 bases are a match to TRBD1. CDR3 length: 15 residues. The V segment lost 2 bases and the J segment 2 bases; nucleotides outside the gene matches: 4. Germline assignment: CDR1 LNHNV and CDR2 YYDKDF (reference sequence). The CDR3 DNA reads as TGTGCCACCAGCAGAAGACAGGGGTTACAAGAGACCCAGTACTTC. It encodes CATSRRQGLQETQYF. Full variable domain (rest looked up from reference TRBV15 and TRBJ2-5): DAMVIQNPRYQVTQFGKPVTLSCSQTLNHNVMYWYQQKSSQAPKLLFHYYDKDFNNEADTPDNFQSRRPNTSFCFLDIRSPGLGDTAMYLCATSRRQGLQETQYFGPGTRLLVL.

The V and J genes are TRBV7-2 and TRBJ1-2, with no clear D. The germline V and J ends were trimmed by 2 bases and 4 bases, with 8 bases remaining between them. CDR3 length equals 13 residues. Germline V lookup: CDR1 SGHTA, CDR2 FQGNSA. CDR3 DNA: TGTGCCAGCAGCTTAATGGGCCCCTATGGCTACACCTTC. Protein: CASSLMGPYGYTF.

Concerning this clone: One base away lies a much larger clone, so this may be a sequencing read error. The sample has other DNA sequences that encode this CDR3 too. This rearrangement joins TRBV5-8 to TRBJ2-3, with D perhaps TRBD2 (5 bases). V was clipped by 2 bases and J by 1 base, with 5 bases between them. The CDR3 is 13 amino acids. CDR1 is SGHTS, CDR2 YDEGEE, per germline. The CDR3 reads CASSFGGTDTQYF. The CDR3 nucleotides read TGTGCCAGCAGCTTCGGGGGCACAGATACGCAGTATTTT.

The chain links TRBV30 to TRBJ1-2; the D is unclear. The CDR3 contains 12 residues. Germline V lookup: CDR1 GTSNPN, CDR2 SVGIG (reference sequence). V lost 3 bases and J 7 bases, leaving 12 bases between the germline ends. The CDR3 sequence: CAWRGDILGYTF. The CDR3 DNA reads as TGTGCCTGGAGGGGCGACATCCTTGGCTACACCTTC.

The gene calls are TRBV28 and TRBJ2-2, with 7 bases aligning to TRBD1. The CDR3 is 15 amino acids. The V gene's germline CDR1 is MDHEN and CDR2 SYDVKM. The V and J ends lost 6 bases and 6 bases, in that order; junction bases with no gene match: 10. Here the CDR3 reads CASSKPQGVAGELFF. The CDR3 coding sequence is TGTGCCAGCAGCAAACCCCAGGGGGTTGCCGGGGAGCTGTTTTTT.

Ten or more counts support this clone. The V and J genes are TRBV7-9 and TRBJ2-3; 11 bases are shared with TRBD1. With 1 base clipped from V and 5 bases from J, the junction kept 8 bases outside the gene matches. The CDR3 extends over 17 amino acids. The germline gives CDR1 SEHNR, CDR2 FQNEAQ (reference sequence). The CDR3: CASSLGLDRGRRDTQYF. CDR3 bases: TGTGCCAGCAGCTTAGGATTGGACAGGGGGCGTCGAGATACGCAGTATTTT.

The J gene is TRBJ1-2, the V gene TRBV4-1; D is possibly TRBD1 (6 bases). The CDR3 spans 17 residues. With 0 bases removed from V and 1 base from J, the gap between germline ends came to 15 bases. Germline values: CDR1 MGHRA, CDR2 YSYEKL. CDR3 in amino acids: CASSQDPGALGNYGYTF. CDR3 nucleotides: TGCGCCAGCAGCCAAGACCCGGGGGCGCTTGGTAACTATGGCTACACCTTC.

A single count supports this clone. This sequence joins TRBV29-1 and TRBJ2-7; D remains ambiguous. CDR3 length: 15 residues. Germline V gives CDR1 SQVTM, CDR2 ANQGSEA. Trimming stripped 3 bases from V and 1 base from J, with 16 bases between. CDR3 loop: CSVESGSPLSYEQYF. In DNA form, the CDR3 reads TGCAGCGTTGAGTCCGGATCCCCTCTATCCTACGAGCAGTACTTC.

Details on this clone: The sample contains more than one DNA sequence encoding this CDR3. The chain combines TRBV28 with TRBJ2-7; D might be TRBD1 (6 bases). CDR1 and CDR2 from the germline V gene are MDHEN and SYDVKM. CDR3 length: 14 amino acids. The V end was cut by 1 base, the J end by 1 base, with 8 bases between. The CDR3 DNA is TGTGCCAGCAGTTTATTCAGGGGATCCTACGAGCAGTACTTC. It encodes CASSLFRGSYEQYF.

CDR3 in amino acids: CASSSARDSSGANVLTF. The DNA for the CDR3 is TGTGCCAGCAGCTCAGCCCGGGACAGCTCTGGGGCCAACGTCCTGACTTTC. The chain recombines TRBV7-7 with TRBJ2-6, with TRBD1 matching 7 bases. The V segment lost 4 bases and the J segment 0 bases; nucleotides outside the gene matches: 6. This CDR3 is built from 17 residues. Looked up from germline, CDR1 is SSHAT and CDR2 is FNYEAQ (reference sequence).

This rearrangement joins TRBV7-3 to TRBJ2-3; no clear D. CDR1 and CDR2 (germline): SGHTA, FQGTGA. CDR3 size: 16 residues. The ends were cut back, 5 bases at V and 9 bases at J, with 24 bases in the middle. The DNA for the CDR3 is TGTGCCAGCAGCCGTTCGGGTGTGGTTCCGGCCCAGACGCAGTATTTT. Its protein product is CASSRSGVVPAQTQYF.

For this clone: The same CDR3 can be traced to other DNA sequences in this sample. This chain uses TRBV7-2 with TRBJ1-5; D is possibly TRBD1 (6 bases). This CDR3 has 15 residues. Looked up from germline, CDR1 is SGHTA and CDR2 is FQGNSA. V was shortened by 1 base and J by 2 bases, with 9 bases between the two germline ends. The CDR3 sequence is CASSLGNRGNQPQHF. CDR3 DNA: TGTGCCAGCAGCTTAGGGAACAGGGGCAATCAGCCCCAGCATTTT.

This clone has just one count. This chain links TRBV7-9 with TRBJ1-5; the D is unclear. From germline, CDR1 is SEHNR and CDR2 FQNEAQ (reference sequence). V dropped 1 base and J dropped 0 bases, with 1 base sitting between them. The CDR3 is made up of 13 amino acids. CDR3 sequence (DNA): TGTGCCAGCAGCTTAGTTAGCAATCAGCCCCAGCATTTT. It encodes CASSLVSNQPQHF.